These T cell receptor beta chains were read from a single sample in a study of OX40 agonist ivuxolimab in advanced cancers. Clones were read by immunoSEQ multiplex PCR, and TCRdb kept only the in-frame ones, dropping some. The table records around 95,000 clones, just under 95% of them present only once. The specimen comprised CD4+ or CD8+ T cells sorted from blood, sampled in a trial of the OX40 agonist ivuxolimab. The receptors shown here come from an adult with an advanced solid tumor such as melanoma, head and neck, liver or kidney cancer. Each CDR3 is given with its conserved first and last residue. The order of the fields is J gene, V gene, CDR3 length, clone size, D gene, CDR3 DNA, CDR3 protein. A D gene is named only where the DNA matches it firmly. Size tells how often a clone was seen (once, few, many) or the class of an expanded clone, and some rows leave it out.

TRBJ2-1	TRBV9	15	-	-	TGTGCCAGCAGCGTGACCAGGGCCCCTTACAATGAGCAGTTCTTC	CASSVTRAPYNEQFF
TRBJ2-1	TRBV20-1	11	-	-	TGCAGTGCTAGCATAAACAATGAGCAGTTCTTC	CSASINNEQFF
TRBJ2-3	TRBV7-3	15	-	-	TGTGCCAGCAGCTTATGGGCGGAAAGCACAGATACGCAGTATTTT	CASSLWAESTDTQYF
TRBJ2-1	TRBV11-3	15	-	-	TGTGCCAGCAGCTTACCCGGGGAGTGGGGAAAGGAGCAGTTCTTC	CASSLPGEWGKEQFF
TRBJ2-1	TRBV29-1	16	-	-	TGCAGCGTCGGCGGAACTACAAGGAGTGAGTACAATGAGCAGTTCTTC	CSVGGTTRSEYNEQFF
TRBJ2-2	TRBV9	14	-	-	TGTGCCAGCAGCGTAAGGGCGAACACCGGGGAGCTGTTTTTT	CASSVRANTGELFF
TRBJ2-7	TRBV13	14	-	-	TGTGCCAGCAGCTCCCGGGGCAGACCCTACGAGCAGTACTTC	CASSSRGRPYEQYF
TRBJ1-2	TRBV29-1	14	-	TRBD1	TGCAGCGTTCGCCAGGGGGGTTTTAACTATGGCTACACCTTC	CSVRQGGFNYGYTF
TRBJ1-5	TRBV19	14	-	-	TGTGCCAGTAGTCCGGACTCTGGCAATCAGCCCCAGCATTTT	CASSPDSGNQPQHF
TRBJ2-3	TRBV5-1	16	-	TRBD2	TGCGCCAGCAGCTTGGGACGGGGGGGCTTCACAGATACGCAGTATTTT	CASSLGRGGFTDTQYF
TRBJ2-1	TRBV9	13	-	TRBD2	TGTGCCAGCAGCGTAGGACTAGCGGGAAAGAGGTTCTTC	CASSVGLAGKRFF
TRBJ1-5	TRBV5-1	15	-	-	TGCGCCAGCAGCCAGGAGGGGAGAAGCAATCAGCCCCAGCATTTT	CASSQEGRSNQPQHF
TRBJ1-2	TRBV6-1	15	-	-	TGTGCCAGCATTCCCGCCCCAGGGTATGACTATGGCTACACCTTC	CASIPAPGYDYGYTF
TRBJ1-5	TRBV29-1	12	-	-	TGCAGCGTCCAGGGGTGGGGTCAGCCCCAGCATTTT	CSVQGWGQPQHF
TRBJ2-1	TRBV9	15	-	TRBD1	TGTGCCAGCAGCTCCGCCGGGACAGATTACAATGAGCAGTTCTTC	CASSSAGTDYNEQFF
TRBJ2-2	TRBV18	17	-	TRBD1	TGTGCCAGCTCACCACGCTCCGGGACAGGGGACACCGGGGAGCTGTTTTTT	CASSPRSGTGDTGELFF
TRBJ2-1	TRBV5-1	14	-	TRBD2	TGCGCCAGCAGCTTGGTTAGGACTAGCGGGGGTCAGTTCTTC	CASSLVRTSGGQFF
TRBJ2-6	TRBV29-1	12	-	-	TGCAGCGTTGTCGTTCGGGCCAACGTCCTGACTTTC	CSVVVRANVLTF
TRBJ2-5	TRBV7-9	13	-	TRBD1	TGTGCCAGCACCACAGGGGCCCGCGGGACCCAGTACTTC	CASTTGARGTQYF
TRBJ1-1	TRBV14	14	-	-	TGTGCCAGCAGCCAAGATCAGTTCGCTCGGGAAGCTTTCTTT	CASSQDQFAREAFF
TRBJ1-2	TRBV6-5	15	-	-	TGTGCCAGCAGTCCCCCAGGATCCGCACACTATGGCTACACCTTC	CASSPPGSAHYGYTF
TRBJ1-5	TRBV6-6	14	once	TRBD1	TGTGCCAGCAGCGACAGGGCTACGAGTCAGCCCCAGCATTTT	CASSDRATSQPQHF
TRBJ2-3	TRBV5-4	13	-	TRBD2	TGTGCCAGCAGCTTACTAGCGGGAGGTAGTGAGTATTTT	CASSLLAGGSEYF
TRBJ1-4	TRBV6-5	15	-	-	TGTGCCAGCAGTTACTTGTCTTCGTCACCTGAAAAACTGTTTTTT	CASSYLSSSPEKLFF
TRBJ1-2	TRBV2	11	-	-	TGTGCCAGCGGTTTGGACACTGGCTACACCTTC	CASGLDTGYTF
TRBJ2-5	TRBV4-3	13	-	-	TGCGCCAGCAGCCAAGGGCCACAAGAGACCCAGTACTTC	CASSQGPQETQYF
TRBJ1-4	TRBV6-5	15	-	TRBD1	TGTGCCAGCACCAGGGGGCAGGGGACTTTGGGAAAACTGTTTTTT	CASTRGQGTLGKLFF
TRBJ2-3	TRBV29-1	14	-	TRBD2	TGCAGCGCCGGACTAGCGGGAGTCCCAGATACGCAGTATTTT	CSAGLAGVPDTQYF
TRBJ2-3	TRBV10-3	17	-	TRBD2	TGTGCCATCAATTCCGGACTAGCGGGCGGTGCAGCAGATACGCAGTATTTT	CAINSGLAGGAADTQYF